This TCR beta chain comes out of a study of shared clonotypes between healthy human individuals. Points from the study as a whole: Around 5.4% of naive CD4 clonotypes were common to several donors.

As for this clone: As yet, its antigen is unknown.

This table comes from immunoSEQ multiplex PCR, and its TCRdb copy is limited to in-frame clones, with some not included. Seen here are some 2,400,000 clones, approximately 96% observed once, and the top ten hold about 0.13%. V was pared by 2 bases and J by 8 bases, with 8 bases between. The CDR3 loop spans 13 amino acids. Germline V gene lookup returns CDR1 SGHTS and CDR2 YDEGEE. A CD45RA+ naive subset and a CD45RA-negative memory subset were split from CD4+ cells. The sequenced sample was naive CD4+ T cells sorted from blood. The sample's subset: CD45RA+ positively selected. The rearrangement links TRBV5-8 to TRBJ1-6, with D unresolved. This TCR was sampled from a young man in good health. The CDR3 DNA sequence: TGTGCCAGCAGCTTTCTGTGGGATTCACCCCTCCACTTT. This sequence encodes CASSFLWDSPLHF.